This entry describes one TCR beta chain. This entry comes from a study of blood T cell repertoires in COVID-19. On the study more broadly: Samples representing acute and convalescent COVID-19 were sourced from the United States, Italy and Spain. Sources were T cells, B-cell-depleted T cells, or PBMCs; the material itself was cDNA or gDNA.

Authors' methods: How many nucleated cells were present was estimated from reference gene primer amplification. Libraries were prepared by immunoSEQ multiplex PCR; TCRdb keeps only in-frame clonotypes and omits some of them. For V, J and clone size, that table is used; D and trimming come from the DNA. Of roughly 110,000 clones listed, 84% are singletons. Trimming removed 7 bases at V and 0 bases at J, with 12 bases between. Germline V CDR1 and CDR2: LNHDA, SQIVND (reference sequence). The CDR3 runs to 14 residues. This chain joins TRBV19 and TRBJ1-1; no firm D call. The sequence was collected from a human donor in a cohort sampled during active COVID-19. Source material: peripheral blood. CDR3 sequence (DNA): TGTGCCAGTAATTACAGAGCCCTGAACACTGAAGCTTTCTTT. Translation gives CASNYRALNTEAFF.